Listed below are T cell receptor beta chains from one sample, sequenced in a study of PD-L1 blockade in urothelial cancer. Sequencing used immunoSEQ multiplex PCR; TCRdb keeps in-frame clones, though not all of them. The sample lists tens of thousands of clones, roughly 79% occurring once. The source was PBMCs, collected around atezolizumab (anti-PD-L1) treatment. Receptor source: a man between 65 and 85 years old with urothelial cancer. The CDR3 runs from the conserved cysteine through the conserved F or W. The D gene is left open where the match is weak. Only part of the rows carry a size: once, few, many, or a class if the clone is expanded.

-,-,TRBV5-1,TRBJ1-1,CASSLRTSGRSTGAFF,TGCGCCAGCAGCTTGAGGACTAGCGGGAGGTCCACTGGAGCTTTCTTT
TRBD2,-,TRBV6-1,TRBJ2-2,CASMVPSGSPGELFF,TGTGCCAGCATGGTACCGAGCGGGAGTCCCGGGGAGCTGTTTTTT
TRBD1,-,TRBV9,TRBJ1-2,CASSVVGDRADGYTF,TGTGCCAGCAGCGTAGTGGGGGACAGGGCAGATGGCTACACCTTC
-,-,TRBV7-2,TRBJ1-1,CASSRGMDPEAFF,TGTGCCAGCAGCCGGGGGATGGATCCTGAAGCTTTCTTT
-,-,TRBV15,TRBJ1-4,CATSRVSATNEKLFF,TGTGCCACCAGCAGAGTTTCAGCAACTAATGAAAAACTGTTTTTT
TRBD2,-,TRBV2,TRBJ2-5,CASSYGLAGGEKTQYF,TGTGCCAGCAGTTACGGACTAGCGGGAGGAGAGAAGACCCAGTACTTC
TRBD2,-,TRBV6-5,TRBJ2-1,CASSPAGAGGDEQFF,TGTGCCAGCAGTCCAGCGGGAGCGGGTGGCGATGAGCAGTTCTTC
TRBD1,-,TRBV5-4,TRBJ1-1,CASSSRTGNTEAFF,TGTGCCAGCAGCTCTCGGACAGGGAACACTGAAGCTTTCTTT
-,-,TRBV6-5,TRBJ1-2,CASSLAQGNYGYTF,TGTGCCAGCAGTTTGGCACAGGGAAACTATGGCTACACCTTC
-,few,TRBV10-3,TRBJ1-1,CATVQTVNTEAFF,TGTGCCACGGTGCAAACAGTGAACACTGAAGCTTTCTTT
TRBD1,-,TRBV30,TRBJ1-1,CAWETGEQRAFF,TGTGCCTGGGAGACAGGGGAGCAAAGAGCTTTCTTT
-,-,TRBV9,TRBJ1-1,CASSSRPSGTEAFF,TGTGCCAGCAGCTCACGACCTTCGGGCACTGAAGCTTTCTTT
TRBD2,-,TRBV5-4,TRBJ2-7,CASSRGLAGIGNEQYF,TGTGCCAGCAGCAGAGGACTAGCGGGAATTGGCAACGAGCAGTACTTC
-,-,TRBV11-2,TRBJ2-3,CASSLVQTSTDTQYF,TGTGCCAGCAGCTTAGTCCAGACTAGCACAGATACGCAGTATTTT
TRBD2,-,TRBV25-1,TRBJ2-1,CASSDMSSGSNEQFF,TGTGCCAGCAGTGATATGTCTAGCGGGAGTAATGAGCAGTTCTTC
-,few,TRBV7-2,TRBJ1-3,CASSFSQTFGNTIYF,TGTGCCAGCAGTTTTTCACAGACCTTTGGAAACACCATATATTTT
TRBD1,-,TRBV2,TRBJ1-4,CASSSTGGSEKLFF,TGTGCCAGCAGCTCGACAGGGGGGAGTGAAAAACTGTTTTTT
-,-,TRBV7-2,TRBJ2-3,CASSLGFTDTQYF,TGTGCCAGCAGCCTCGGGTTTACAGATACGCAGTATTTT
-,-,TRBV28,TRBJ1-5,CASSLLYSYSNQPQHF,TGTGCCAGCAGTTTACTCTACAGTTATAGCAATCAGCCCCAGCATTTT
-,-,TRBV7-3,TRBJ2-2,CASSLMRRGTSGELFF,TGTGCCAGCAGCTTAATGCGAAGGGGGACGAGCGGGGAGCTGTTTTTT
TRBD1,-,TRBV5-5,TRBJ1-2,CASSLDGGTVSNYGYTF,TGTGCCAGCAGCTTGGATGGGGGGACAGTCTCTAACTATGGCTACACCTTC
TRBD2,-,TRBV9,TRBJ2-1,CASSAPLGGYTYNEQFF,TGTGCCAGCAGCGCACCCCTGGGAGGGTATACCTACAATGAGCAGTTCTTC
-,-,TRBV7-2,TRBJ2-3,CASSFTTRGSDTQYF,TGTGCCAGCAGCTTTACTACTCGGGGGTCAGATACGCAGTATTTT
TRBD1,-,TRBV19,TRBJ2-1,CASTLDRATYNEQFF,TGTGCCAGTACCCTCGACAGGGCCACCTACAATGAGCAGTTCTTC
-,-,TRBV6-1,TRBJ1-2,CASSGQLGYGYTF,TGTGCCAGCAGTGGACAGTTGGGGTATGGCTACACCTTC
TRBD2,-,TRBV28,TRBJ2-7,CASSPRGSGNSYEQYF,TGTGCCAGCAGTCCCCGGGGGAGCGGGAACTCCTACGAGCAGTACTTC
-,-,TRBV2,TRBJ2-3,CASKAGISTDTQYF,TGTGCCAGCAAGGCGGGAATAAGCACAGATACGCAGTATTTT
-,few,TRBV2,TRBJ1-1,CASIQTLEAFF,TGTGCCAGCATCCAGACTCTTGAAGCTTTCTTT
-,-,TRBV6-1,TRBJ2-7,CASSDEYYEQYF,TGTGCCAGCAGTGATGAGTACTACGAGCAGTACTTC
TRBD2,-,TRBV5-4,TRBJ2-1,CASSPPSGPSSYNEQFF,TGTGCCAGCAGCCCCCCTAGCGGGCCTAGCTCCTACAATGAGCAGTTCTTC
-,-,TRBV10-3,TRBJ2-5,CAITRGPEETQYF,TGTGCCATCACCAGGGGACCAGAGGAGACCCAGTACTTC
-,-,TRBV18,TRBJ1-5,CASSTSRQDNQPQHF,TGTGCCAGCTCAACATCGAGACAGGACAATCAGCCCCAGCATTTT
TRBD1,-,TRBV5-1,TRBJ1-1,CASSVQGPENTEAFF,TGCGCCAGCAGCGTACAGGGGCCCGAGAACACTGAAGCTTTCTTT